The 4 T cell receptor beta chains below all came from one sample that was sequenced in a study of blood T cell repertoires in COVID-19. Profiled with immunoSEQ multiplex PCR; TCRdb holds only in-frame clones, not every one. The sample includes 70,000 or so clones, 76% of them seen just once. Source material: peripheral blood. Receptors originate from a man aged 55 to 69 with COVID-19, enrolled during active disease.

CDR3 coding DNA: TGTGCCAGCAGCAACCGGGACAGATACGAGCAGTACTTC. This sequence encodes CASSNRDRYEQYF. This sequence joins TRBV7-9 and TRBJ2-7, with 7 bases aligning to TRBD1. J lost 4 bases, V lost 5 bases, and 5 bases had no gene match. CDR3 size: 13 residues. CDR1 and CDR2 (germline): SEHNR, FQNEAQ (reference sequence).

J is TRBJ2-7 and V is TRBV19; 11 bases are a match to TRBD1. The V gene's germline CDR1 is LNHDA and CDR2 SQIVND (reference sequence). This CDR3 region has 13 residues. J was trimmed by 6 bases and V by 7 bases; bases with no gene match: 5. CDR3 loop: CASNGQGAGEQYF. The DNA of the CDR3 is TGTGCCAGTAATGGACAGGGGGCGGGCGAGCAGTACTTC.

V gene TRBV4-1 combines with J gene TRBJ1-4, with TRBD1 as a possible D gene (6 bases). The germline V gene has CDR1 MGHRA and CDR2 YSYEKL. V shed 4 bases and J shed 3 bases, with 6 bases lying between them. The CDR3 covers 13 residues. The CDR3 DNA follows: TGCGCCAGCAGCCGGACAGCTAATGAAAAACTGTTTTTT. Residues: CASSRTANEKLFF.

This clone was seen only a few times. This CDR3 is also generated by other DNA sequences in the sample. This chain uses TRBV9 with TRBJ2-7; D perhaps matches TRBD2 (6 bases). Trimming shortened V by 2 bases and J by 3 bases, and 6 bases separated the two germline ends. Germline lookup yields CDR1 SGDLS and CDR2 YYNGEE. CDR3 length: 12 amino acids. The CDR3 region is CASSVEGYEQYF. The CDR3 DNA reads TGTGCCAGCAGCGTGGAGGGCTACGAGCAGTACTTC. Based on the CDR3 plus reference TRBV9 and TRBJ2-7, the full variable domain is DSGVTQTPKHLITATGQRVTLRCSPRSGDLSVYWYQQSLDQGLQFLIQYYNGEERAKGNILERFSAQQFPDLHSELNLSSLELGDSALYFCASSVEGYEQYFGPGTRLTVT.